Listed below are T cell receptor beta chains from one sample, sequenced in a study of metastatic and nonmetastatic thyroid tumors. TCRdb re-called clones via MiXCR from the PCR reads. The top ten hold approximately 40% of the sample, which has about 30,000 clones, 20% to 25% seen once. The material sequenced was blood. These receptors were taken from a female donor with papillary thyroid cancer or a benign thyroid nodule (not recorded which). Some clones in this sample may be carry-over from other donors' samples. Both conserved end residues are trimmed from each CDR3. The order of the fields is J gene, V gene, CDR3 protein.

>TRBJ2-3|TRBV18
ASSPRLAGSTDTQY
>TRBJ1-2|TRBV3-1
ASSQRGDRGYT
>TRBJ2-7|TRBV3-1
ASSQVGGYEQY
>TRBJ1-1|TRBV11-2
ASSDGTGADTEAF
>TRBJ2-7|TRBV20-1
SAPGTGWGEQY
>TRBJ1-6|TRBV27
ASRIDSTYSPLH
>TRBJ2-5|TRBV5-1
ASSPGQGGETQY
>TRBJ1-2|TRBV28
AGQDRGREIYGYT
>TRBJ2-5|TRBV20-1
SASWQEETQY
>TRBJ2-5|TRBV12-5
ASGLGRFQETQY
>TRBJ2-3|TRBV27
ASSISRPDTQY
>TRBJ1-2|TRBV2
ASSVDRSNGYT
>TRBJ1-2|TRBV24-1
ATSERDREGYT
>TRBJ2-4|TRBV2
ASSLGQGQNIQY
>TRBJ2-2|TRBV5-1
ASSSFGTSNTGELF
>TRBJ2-5|TRBV25-1
ASSEFGETQY
>TRBJ2-1|TRBV5-1
ASSVTGGAYNEQF
>TRBJ2-2|TRBV5-1
ASSLARSGELF
>TRBJ2-7|TRBV5-6
ASSGGQGAIYEQY
>TRBJ1-3|TRBV2
ASSTDADSGNTIY
>TRBJ1-2|TRBV2
ASSEQGGGPSTLYYCYT
>TRBJ2-1|TRBV15
ATSREKPGQYNEQF
>TRBJ2-1|TRBV4-1
ASSQETGAVVDEQF
>TRBJ1-6|TRBV5-1
ASSLATYNSPLH
>TRBJ1-1|TRBV11-2
ASSLVGEYSTNTEAF
>TRBJ1-4|TRBV5-8
ASSLRGSANEKLF
>TRBJ2-1|TRBV7-8
ASSLAPGSSYNEQF
>TRBJ2-2|TRBV28
ASSLVIGTGPNTGELF
>TRBJ2-1|TRBV20-1
SAPETKNSYNEQF
>TRBJ1-1|TRBV12-3/TRBV12-4
ASSFVQVRDTEAF
>TRBJ1-6|TRBV6-4
VSNDSIAQMANNSPLH
>TRBJ2-5|TRBV20-1
SARGRRGETQY
>TRBJ1-4|TRBV6-1
ASSESFSGHNEKLF
>TRBJ1-3|TRBV9
ASSHSLTDPVAGNTIY
>TRBJ2-2|TRBV7-6
ASILTSGVAGELF
>TRBJ1-3|TRBV4-2
ASSQDWTGSGNTIY
>TRBJ1-1|TRBV28
ASFTWTGRTEAF
>TRBJ1-2|TRBV24-1
ATQGGGTGYGYT
>TRBJ2-1|TRBV12-3/TRBV12-4
ASSGLAGTTYNEQF
>TRBJ2-1|TRBV3-1
ASSQDLGESRNEQF
>TRBJ2-1|TRBV6-1
ASSQGTLHNEQF